This record covers a single T cell receptor beta chain. The sample belongs to a study of PD-L1 blockade in urothelial cancer. On the study more broadly: Prior chemotherapy in patients spanned 0 to 3 regimens.

The study collected 1 to 8 samples per patient, pretreatment and on-treatment. Every PCR was spiked with synthetic TCR analog templates. TCRdb's table, derived via immunoSEQ multiplex PCR, lists solely in-frame clones and lacks some. The repertoire includes roughly 24,000 clones, approximately 86% of them detected once, and under 40% sits in the top ten. V lost 0 bases to trimming and J lost 9 bases; unmatched junction nucleotides: 5. This CDR3 comprises 14 residues. Germline V CDR1 and CDR2: GTSNPN, SVGIG (reference sequence). The TCR comes from a man aged 60 to 69 with urothelial cancer. The sequenced sample was PBMCs, obtained around atezolizumab (anti-PD-L1) treatment. The chain carries TRBV30 and TRBJ1-6; 7 bases line up with TRBD1. Here the CDR3 DNA reads TGTGCCTGGAGTGTAATACAGGGGAGTTCACCCCTCCACTTT. Protein sequence: CAWSVIQGSSPLHF.